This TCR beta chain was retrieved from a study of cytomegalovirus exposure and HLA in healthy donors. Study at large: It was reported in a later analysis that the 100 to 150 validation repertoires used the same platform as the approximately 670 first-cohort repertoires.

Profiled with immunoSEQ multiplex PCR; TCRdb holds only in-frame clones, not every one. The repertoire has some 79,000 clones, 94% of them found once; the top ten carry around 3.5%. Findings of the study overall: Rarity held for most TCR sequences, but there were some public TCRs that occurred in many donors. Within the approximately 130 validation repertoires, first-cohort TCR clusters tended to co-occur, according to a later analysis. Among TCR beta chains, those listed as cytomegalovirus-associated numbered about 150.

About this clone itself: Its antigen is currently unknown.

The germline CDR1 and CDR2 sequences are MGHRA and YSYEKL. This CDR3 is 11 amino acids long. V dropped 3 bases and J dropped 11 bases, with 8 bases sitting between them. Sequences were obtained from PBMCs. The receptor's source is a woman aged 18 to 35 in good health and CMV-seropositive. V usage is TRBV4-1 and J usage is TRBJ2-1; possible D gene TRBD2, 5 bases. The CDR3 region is CASSQTNQQFF. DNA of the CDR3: TGCGCCAGCAGCCAGACTAATCAGCAGTTCTTC.